These 17 T cell receptor beta chains share one sample of origin, sequenced in a study of T cell changes during pregnancy in multiple sclerosis. TCRdb's table, derived via immunoSEQ multiplex PCR, lists solely in-frame clones and lacks some. Of roughly 100,000 clones listed, around 91% were seen once; the top ten hold 1.5% to 2%. The sample consisted of peripheral blood, taken after pregnancy. Source of these receptors: a female donor in good health, enrolled as a control in a pregnancy study.

This clone was counted a few times. The rearrangement links TRBV9 to TRBJ1-2; 10 bases match TRBD1. The CDR3 length is 15 residues. With V trimmed by 0 bases and J by 4 bases, 3 bases remained unmatched. CDR1 and CDR2 from the germline V gene are SGDLS and YYNGEE. CDR3 DNA sequence: TGTGCCAGCAGCGTAGACGGGACAGGGGCCTATGGCTACACCTTC. Translation: CASSVDGTGAYGYTF.

The rearrangement links TRBV27 to TRBJ2-7; TRBD2 matches 8 bases. Unmatched junction bases numbered 15, after V lost 6 bases and J lost 5 bases. The CDR3 totals 16 residues. Looked up from germline, CDR1 is MNHEY and CDR2 is SMNVEV (reference sequence). CDR3 DNA: TGTGCCAGCAGCTCGATACTAGCGGTCGTAAAGGACGAGCAGTACTTC. Translating it yields CASSSILAVVKDEQYF.

This clone occurred once. The V gene is TRBV4-1, the J gene TRBJ2-7; 7 nucleotides line up with TRBD1. The germline gives CDR1 MGHRA, CDR2 YSYEKL. The CDR3 consists of 16 residues. J gave up 2 bases and V 1 base, and 8 bases lay outside the gene matches. The CDR3 loop reads CASSQGPGTETYEQYF. CDR3 sequence (DNA): TGCGCCAGCAGCCAAGGCCCCGGGACAGAGACCTACGAGCAGTACTTC.

For the CDR3, the DNA is TGTGCCAGCAGCTTAAGAGCTAGCACTGAAGCTTTCTTT. It yields the protein CASSLRASTEAFF. The chain has TRBV7-3 and TRBJ1-1, with D unclear. V was trimmed by 1 base and J by 4 bases, leaving 7 bases between them. Germline V lookup: CDR1 SGHTA, CDR2 FQGTGA. The CDR3 runs to 13 residues.

J is TRBJ1-2 and V is TRBV7-9, with TRBD1 matching over 11 bases. Trimming at V came to 4 bases and at J to 1 base, leaving 2 bases not matched to a gene. From germline, CDR1 is SEHNR and CDR2 FQNEAQ (reference sequence). The CDR3 has 15 amino acids. The CDR3 DNA reads as TGTGCCAGCAGCTGGGGACAGGGGGTTAACTATGGCTACACCTTC. This translates into CASSWGQGVNYGYTF.

DNA of the CDR3: TGCGCCAGCAGCCTACAGGAGACCCAGTACTTC. It yields the protein CASSLQETQYF. The chain combines TRBV5-1 with TRBJ2-5; no clear D. The germline V and J ends were trimmed by 4 bases and 5 bases, with 6 bases remaining between them. Germline V gene lookup returns CDR1 SGHRS and CDR2 YFSETQ. This CDR3 region has 11 residues.

This clone was seen once. The chain recombines TRBV9 with TRBJ2-1, with D perhaps matching TRBD2 (5 bases). The CDR3 has 14 amino acids. V was clipped by 4 bases and J by 3 bases, with 11 bases between them. CDR1 SGDLS and CDR2 YYNGEE come from the germline V gene. The CDR3 loop is CASSRSGSYNEQFF. DNA of the CDR3: TGTGCCAGCAGCCGGTCGGGGAGCTACAATGAGCAGTTCTTC.

The chain combines TRBV6-5 with TRBJ1-4, with D tentatively TRBD1 (6 bases). V lost 2 bases and J 7 bases, leaving 11 bases between the germline ends. Germline loops: CDR1 MNHEY, CDR2 SVGAGI. The CDR3 runs 14 residues. CDR3 sequence (DNA): TGTGCCAGCAGTTACAGCAGGGGTGGTGAAAAACTGTTTTTT. As protein: CASSYSRGGEKLFF.

The table lists this clone with a few counts. This chain joins TRBV5-1 and TRBJ1-2; 7 nucleotides agree with TRBD1. V lost 1 base to trimming and J lost 4 bases; unmatched junction nucleotides: 4. The CDR3 consists of 14 residues. Germline CDR1 and CDR2: SGHRS and YFSETQ. The CDR3 region is CASSLPGGVYGYTF. In DNA form, the CDR3 reads TGCGCCAGCAGCTTGCCAGGGGGTGTCTATGGCTACACCTTC.

The CDR3 protein is CASSLPGSLGKQFF. Here the CDR3 DNA reads TGTGCCAGCAGCCTCCCGGGATCTCTCGGGAAGCAGTTCTTC. The chain recombines TRBV11-3 with TRBJ2-1; maybe TRBD2 (5 bases). This CDR3 comprises 14 residues. Germline V CDR1 and CDR2: SGHNT, YENEEA. Between the trimmed V and J ends, which lost 5 bases and 11 bases, there was a span of 19 bases. Filled out from reference TRBV11-3 and TRBJ2-1, the complete variable domain reads EAGVVQSPRYKIIEKKQPVAFWCNPISGHNTLYWYLQNLGQGPELLIRYENEEAVDDSQLPKDRFSAERLKGVDSTLKIQPAELGDSAVYLCASSLPGSLGKQFFGPGTRLTVL.

The V call is TRBV21-1, the J call TRBJ1-1; the table assigns TRBD1, which was not confirmed against the DNA. TRBV21-1 is reported as a pseudogene. The CDR3 is made up of 15 amino acids. The chain's CDR3 is CASSKGAGGGSEAFF. CDR3 in DNA: TGTGCCAGCAGCAAAGGGGCAGGGGGCGGTTCTGAAGCTTTCTTT.

The rearrangement joins TRBV7-6 to TRBJ2-3; 10 nucleotides align to TRBD2. Trimming removed 9 bases from V and 5 bases from J; junction bases left unmatched: 5. Germline CDR1 SGHVS, CDR2 FNYEAQ. The CDR3 has 13 residues. The CDR3 coding sequence is TGTGCCAGTAGCGGGGGGAATATAGATACGCAGTATTTT. Translation gives CASSGGNIDTQYF.

V is TRBV18 and J is TRBJ2-1, with TRBD1 identical over 8 bases. The V and J ends lost 7 bases and 4 bases, in that order; junction bases with no gene match: 6. Looked up from germline, CDR1 is KGHSH and CDR2 is LQKENI. CDR3 size: 14 residues. The CDR3 here is CASLLDRDYNEQFF. CDR3 bases: TGTGCCAGCTTACTGGACAGGGATTACAATGAGCAGTTCTTC. The entire variable domain, with the rest obtained from reference TRBV18 and TRBJ2-1, is as follows: NAGVMQNPRHLVRRRGQEARLRCSPMKGHSHVYWYRQLPEEGLKFMVYLQKENIIDESGMPKERFSAEFPKEGPSILRIQQVVRGDSAAYFCASLLDRDYNEQFFGPGTRLTVL.

The chain employs TRBV5-6 and TRBJ2-3, with 7 bases that match TRBD2. Trimming cost V 3 bases and J 5 bases; bases outside gene matches: 3. Germline-derived CDR1 and CDR2 are SGHDT and YYEEEE. The CDR3 contains 13 residues. The DNA of the CDR3 is TGTGCCAGCAGCTGGGGGGGGGAAGATACGCAGTATTTT. Amino acid sequence: CASSWGGEDTQYF.

This clone was picked up one time. The V and J genes are TRBV5-4 and TRBJ2-3; 8 bases are a match to TRBD1. This CDR3 spans 16 amino acids. Germline trimming cut 2 bases from V and 1 base from J; bases unmatched to any gene: 6. The germline V gene has CDR1 SGHNT and CDR2 YYREEE (reference sequence). CDR3: CASSLRGDRRTDTQYF. In nucleotides, the CDR3 is TGTGCCAGCAGCTTAAGGGGGGACAGGCGCACAGATACGCAGTATTTT.

This clone was counted a single time. This chain connects TRBV7-9 to TRBJ1-1; D call uncertain. The CDR3 extends over 14 amino acids. From germline, CDR1 is SEHNR and CDR2 FQNEAQ (reference sequence). V was cut by 4 bases and J by 0 bases, with 9 bases left in between. This CDR3 is CASSSGGMNTEAFF. The DNA of the CDR3 is TGTGCCAGCAGCTCAGGAGGAATGAACACTGAAGCTTTCTTT.

The chain recombines TRBV27 with TRBJ2-3; maybe TRBD2 (7 bases). Per germline, CDR1 MNHEY and CDR2 SMNVEV (reference sequence). Between the trimmed V and J ends, which lost 10 bases and 2 bases, there was a span of 19 bases. CDR3 size: 15 residues. CDR3 loop: CATPEGGGHTDTQYF. The CDR3 DNA reads TGTGCCACCCCGGAAGGGGGGGGCCACACAGATACGCAGTATTTT.